The source of this T cell receptor beta chain is a study of spatial heterogeneity in lung cancer. Study as a whole: Sequencing consistently turned up more beta-chain sequences than alpha-chain sequences. Across the raw uncorrected reads, a unique TCR and UMI combination was observed, on average, more than ten times.

This clonotype was counted ten times or more. Noted time point: sample taken at primary tumor resection. In each case, whole RNA from tumor, nontumor lung or frozen PBMC was sequenced unsorted. Samples came from roughly 72 TRACERx patients with untreated early-stage lung cancer. The CDR3 runs 14 residues. Trimming pared 3 bases from V and 5 bases from J, leaving 11 bases between. Looked up from germline, CDR1 is MDHEN and CDR2 is SYDVKM. A unique molecular identifier was attached to every TCR cDNA molecule. TCRdb fed the 5' RACE reads into MiXCR, producing one record per CDR3 protein. The sample has some 10,000 distinct CDR3 sequences; roughly 6% are singletons.

The origin of this receptor is a male donor with early-stage non-small cell lung cancer. Sequences were derived from PBMCs, sampled at surgery. The chain joins TRBV28 to TRBJ2-4; tentatively, D is TRBD2 (5 bases). Here the CDR3 DNA reads TGTGCCAGCAGTTTTGGAGGTTCGGAAAACATTCAGTACTTC. Translating gives CASSFGGSENIQYF. Variable domain in full (rest from reference TRBV28 and TRBJ2-4): DVKVTQSSRYLVKRTGEKVFLECVQDMDHENMFWYRQDPGLGLRLIYFSYDVKMKEKGDIPEGYSVSREKKERFSLILESASTNQTSMYLCASSFGGSENIQYFGAGTRLSVL.